Given below is one T cell receptor (beta chain) in context. This sample stems from a study of blood T cell repertoires in COVID-19. On the study more broadly: T cells, B-cell-depleted T cells, or PBMCs supplied cDNA or gDNA.

Measured with immunoSEQ multiplex PCR; TCRdb has only the in-frame clones, and not every one. The repertoire holds roughly 100,000 clones, 80% to 90% seen once, with 15% in the top ten. Germline V gene lookup returns CDR1 LNHDA and CDR2 SQIVND (reference sequence). The trim removed 9 bases at V and 0 bases at J, leaving 2 bases unmatched. The CDR3 is 14 residues long. The sequence came from a man between 50 and 59 years old with acute or convalescent COVID-19. The chain is built from TRBV19 and TRBJ2-7, with 13 bases that match TRBD2. The sample taken for sequencing was peripheral blood. CDR3 residues: CASRTSGSSYEQYF. CDR3 in DNA: TGTGCCAGCCGGACTAGCGGGAGCTCCTACGAGCAGTACTTC.